The entry below describes one T cell receptor beta chain. Its specificity is not known. This sample was included in a study of graft-versus-host responses after intestinal transplantation. The repertoire was sequenced with immunoSEQ multiplex PCR; TCRdb's copy has only in-frame clones and lacks some. The data contain around 100,000 clones, roughly 84% of them singletons. Study results and caveats: Recipient bone marrow held GvH clones, some seen earlier in ileum or blood.

The TCR was taken from a human donor who received an intestinal transplant. Sequencing was performed on unstimulated CD4+ T cells sorted from spleen or lymph node cells, taken before intestinal transplant.

In DNA form, the CDR3 reads TGTGCCAGCAGCTTAGTCATCCCTAATTCACCCCTCCACTTT. Its protein is CASSLVIPNSPLHF. The chain carries TRBV7-9 and TRBJ1-6; D not certain. V was clipped by 1 base and J by 6 bases, with 7 bases between them. The CDR3 runs 14 residues. Germline values: CDR1 SEHNR, CDR2 FQNEAQ (reference sequence).